This T cell receptor beta chain was found in a study of blood T cell repertoires in COVID-19. Overall study: Sites in the United States, Italy and Spain provided acute and convalescent COVID-19 samples. Sources were T cells, B-cell-depleted T cells, or PBMCs; the material itself was cDNA or gDNA.

The authors' processing: Estimates of nucleated cell counts were drawn from the amplification of reference gene primers. Generated by immunoSEQ multiplex PCR, the TCRdb table keeps only in-frame clones and is missing some. That table supplies the V and J calls and clone size; D and trimming were determined from the DNA. The data hold 150,000 to 200,000 clones, with 90% observed a single time. The V gene lost 3 bases and the J gene lost 0 bases, with 5 bases spanning the gap. The CDR3 contains 14 residues. Germline V gene lookup returns CDR1 SEHNR and CDR2 FQNEAQ (reference sequence). This TCR was recovered from a man aged 55 to 70 with active or convalescent COVID-19. The chain joins TRBV7-9 to TRBJ1-4; D unresolved. Sequencing was carried out using peripheral blood. The CDR3 loop reads CASSFRSTNEKLFF. The CDR3 nucleotides are TGTGCCAGCAGCTTCCGTTCAACTAATGAAAAACTGTTTTTT.